The T cell receptor (beta chain) under discussion was sequenced for a study of technical replicates of blood from a handful of donors. This clone has just one count. Generated by immunoSEQ multiplex PCR, the TCRdb table keeps only in-frame clones and is missing some. The sample has some 99,000 clones, about 96% seen once. The CDR3 has 13 amino acids. The V end was cut by 6 bases, the J end by 3 bases, with 11 bases between. Per germline, CDR1 ENHRY and CDR2 SYGVKD. The chain joins TRBV10-3 to TRBJ1-1; D not resolved. The TCR was taken from a human donor in good health. Specimen: T cells isolated from PBMCs. The CDR3 coding sequence is TGTGCCATCAGCAGCCGGGGTGACACTGAAGCTTTCTTT. Amino acids: CAISSRGDTEAFF.